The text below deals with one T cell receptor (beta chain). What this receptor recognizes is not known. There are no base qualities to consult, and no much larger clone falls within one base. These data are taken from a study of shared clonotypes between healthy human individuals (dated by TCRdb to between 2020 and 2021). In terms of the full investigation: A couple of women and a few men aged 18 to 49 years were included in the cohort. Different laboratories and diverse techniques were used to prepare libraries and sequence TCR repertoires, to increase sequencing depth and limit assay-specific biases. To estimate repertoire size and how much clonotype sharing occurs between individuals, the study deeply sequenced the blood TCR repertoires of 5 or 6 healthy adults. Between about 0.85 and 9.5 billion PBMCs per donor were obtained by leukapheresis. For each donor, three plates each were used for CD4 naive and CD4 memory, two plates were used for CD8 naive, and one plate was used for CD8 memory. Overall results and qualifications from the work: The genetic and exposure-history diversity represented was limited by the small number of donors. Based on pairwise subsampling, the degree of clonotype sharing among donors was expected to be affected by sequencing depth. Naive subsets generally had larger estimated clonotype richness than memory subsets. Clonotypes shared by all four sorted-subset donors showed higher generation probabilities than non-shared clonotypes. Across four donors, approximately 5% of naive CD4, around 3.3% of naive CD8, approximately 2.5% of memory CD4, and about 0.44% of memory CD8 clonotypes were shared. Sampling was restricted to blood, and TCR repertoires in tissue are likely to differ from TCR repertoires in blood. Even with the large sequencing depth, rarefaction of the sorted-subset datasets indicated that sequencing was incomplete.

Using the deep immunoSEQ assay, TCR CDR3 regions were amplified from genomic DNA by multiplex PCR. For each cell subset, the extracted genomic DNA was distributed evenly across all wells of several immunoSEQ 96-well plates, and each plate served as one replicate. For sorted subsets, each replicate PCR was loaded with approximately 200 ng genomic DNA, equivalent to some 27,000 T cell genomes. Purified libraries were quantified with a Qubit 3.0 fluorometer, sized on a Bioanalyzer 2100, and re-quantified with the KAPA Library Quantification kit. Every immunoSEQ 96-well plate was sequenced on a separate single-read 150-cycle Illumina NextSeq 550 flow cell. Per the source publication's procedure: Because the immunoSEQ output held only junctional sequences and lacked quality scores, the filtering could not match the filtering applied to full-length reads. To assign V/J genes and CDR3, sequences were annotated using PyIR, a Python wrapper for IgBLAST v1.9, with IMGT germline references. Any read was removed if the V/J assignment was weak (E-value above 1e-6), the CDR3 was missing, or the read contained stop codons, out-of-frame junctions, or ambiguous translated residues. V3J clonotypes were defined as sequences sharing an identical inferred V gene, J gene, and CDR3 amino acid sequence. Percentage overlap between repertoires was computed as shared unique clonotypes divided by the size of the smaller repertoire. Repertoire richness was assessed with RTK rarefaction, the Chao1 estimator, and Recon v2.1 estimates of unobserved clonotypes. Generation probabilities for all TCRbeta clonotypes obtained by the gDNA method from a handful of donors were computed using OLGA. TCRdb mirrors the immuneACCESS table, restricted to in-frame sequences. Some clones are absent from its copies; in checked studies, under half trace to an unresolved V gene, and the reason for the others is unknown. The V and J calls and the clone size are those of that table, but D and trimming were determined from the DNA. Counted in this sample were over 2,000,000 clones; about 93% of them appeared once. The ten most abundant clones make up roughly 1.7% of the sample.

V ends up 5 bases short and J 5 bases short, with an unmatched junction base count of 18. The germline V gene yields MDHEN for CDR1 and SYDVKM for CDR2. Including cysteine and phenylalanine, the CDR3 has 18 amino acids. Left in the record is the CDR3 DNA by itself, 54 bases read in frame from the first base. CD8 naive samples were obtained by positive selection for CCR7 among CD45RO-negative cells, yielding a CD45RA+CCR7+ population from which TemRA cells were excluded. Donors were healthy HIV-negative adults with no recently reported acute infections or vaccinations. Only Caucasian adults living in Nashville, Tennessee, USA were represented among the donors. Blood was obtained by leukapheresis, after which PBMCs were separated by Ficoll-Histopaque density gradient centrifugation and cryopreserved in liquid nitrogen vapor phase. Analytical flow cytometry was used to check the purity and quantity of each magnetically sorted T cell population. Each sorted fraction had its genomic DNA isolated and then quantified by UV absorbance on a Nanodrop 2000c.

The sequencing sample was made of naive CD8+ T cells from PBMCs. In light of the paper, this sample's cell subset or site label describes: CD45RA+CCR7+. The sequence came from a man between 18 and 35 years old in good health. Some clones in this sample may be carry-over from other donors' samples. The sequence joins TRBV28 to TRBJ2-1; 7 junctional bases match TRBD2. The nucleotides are TGTGCCAGCAGTCGGGTTTGGGCTAGCGGCCGTGGTGACAATGAGCAGTTCTTC. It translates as CASSRVWASGRGDNEQFF.